These 13 T cell receptor beta chains originate from one sample sequenced in a study of post-analysis software for immune sequencing data. Study-wide points: When patients were compared with controls, about 5 TRBV segments were more frequent, TRBV5-6, TRBV5-1 and TRBV20-1 among them.

Researchers reported that TCR beta cDNA libraries carried unique molecular identifiers. A single record per CDR3 protein comes from TCRdb applying MiXCR to the PCR reads. This sample has hundreds of thousands of distinct CDR3 sequences, with 55% to 70% found just once. Their antigen targets remain unknown. The source material was blood. The source is a girl aged 2 to 10 with multiple sclerosis.

This clonotype was detected a few times. The chain links TRBV29-1 to TRBJ2-1; D gene unclear. Trimming removed 6 bases at V and 0 bases at J, with 9 bases between. Germline lookup yields CDR1 SQVTM and CDR2 ANQGSEA. The CDR3 is made up of 13 amino acids. The DNA of the CDR3 is TGCAGCGTGACCCAGAGCTCCTACAATGAGCAGTTCTTC. It yields the protein CSVTQSSYNEQFF.

V and J are TRBV12-3 or TRBV12-4 and TRBJ1-2, with TRBD1 as a possible D gene (6 bases). This CDR3 spans 15 amino acids. The ends were cut back, 5 bases at V and 5 bases at J, with 18 bases in the middle. CDR3 sequence: CASSTRGQPKYGYTF. The CDR3 DNA follows: TGTGCCAGCAGTACTCGAGGACAGCCCAAATATGGCTACACCTTC.

This clonotype has just one count. This chain uses TRBV7-2 with TRBJ1-2; D gene ambiguous. Germline CDR1 is SGHTA and CDR2 is FQGNSA. V gave up 2 bases and J gave up 1 base, with 11 bases separating them. The CDR3 covers 15 residues. CDR3 amino acids: CASSLLGPINYGYTF. CDR3 DNA: TGTGCCAGCAGCTTACTAGGGCCAATTAACTATGGCTACACCTTC.

This clonotype was seen a few times. The V gene is TRBV5-4, the J gene TRBJ1-2, with 12 bases matching TRBD1. The CDR3 sequence is 17 residues long. From germline, CDR1 is SGHNT and CDR2 YYREEE (reference sequence). Unmatched junction bases numbered 8, after V lost 2 bases and J lost 3 bases. CDR3 sequence (DNA): TGTGCCAGCAGCTTATGGGACAGGGGGCGCGGGGACTATGGCTACACCTTC. It specifies CASSLWDRGRGDYGYTF.

This chain connects TRBV5-8 to TRBJ2-5; no reliable D call. Per the germline V gene, CDR1 is SGHTS and CDR2 is YDEGEE. V lost 0 bases and J 2 bases, leaving 17 bases between the germline ends. The CDR3 sequence is 17 residues long. CDR3: CASSLAWRFLVQETQYF. The CDR3, as DNA: TGTGCCAGCAGCTTGGCCTGGCGATTCCTGGTGCAAGAGACCCAGTACTTC.

This rearrangement joins TRBV3-1 to TRBJ2-7; 15 bases match TRBD2. V lost 5 bases to trimming and J lost 7 bases; unmatched junction nucleotides: 6. Germline assignment: CDR1 LGHDT and CDR2 YNNKEL (reference sequence). The CDR3 length is 15 residues. The DNA of the CDR3 is TGTGCCAGCAGCTCGTGGACTAGCGGGAGGGAAGAGCAGTACTTC. Amino acids: CASSSWTSGREEQYF.

This clonotype was seen once. The chain has TRBV6-2 or TRBV6-3 and TRBJ2-1; 9 bases align to TRBD1. With 6 bases clipped from V and 3 bases from J, the junction kept 18 bases outside the gene matches. In germline, CDR1 is MNHEY, CDR2 SVGEGT. This CDR3 region has 19 residues. In DNA form, the CDR3 reads TGTGCCAGCAGAAAGGGTCCTTGGGGACAGGGTAAAGTCTACAATGAGCAGTTCTTC. The encoded protein is CASRKGPWGQGKVYNEQFF.

The chain employs TRBV6-2 or TRBV6-3 and TRBJ2-5, with D tentatively TRBD2 (6 bases). The CDR3 length is 13 residues. The V and J ends lost 7 bases and 1 base respectively, with 10 bases between them. Germline CDR1 and CDR2: MNHEY and SVGEGT. CDR3 sequence reads: CASMRDFQETQYF. As DNA, the CDR3 is TGTGCCAGCATGAGGGACTTCCAAGAGACCCAGTACTTC.

This clonotype has just a few counts. The chain recombines TRBV12-3 or TRBV12-4 with TRBJ2-1, with D possibly being TRBD1 or TRBD2 (5 bases each). This CDR3 has 19 amino acids. Trimming stripped 2 bases from V and 5 bases from J, with 25 bases between. The CDR3 loop is CASSLFLGEDIATNNEQFF. The CDR3 coding sequence is TGTGCCAGCAGTTTATTCTTGGGGGAAGACATAGCAACCAACAATGAGCAGTTCTTC.

This chain uses TRBV10-1 with TRBJ2-5; D could derive from TRBD1 or TRBD2 (6 bases each). CDR3 size: 11 residues. With 4 bases removed from V and 11 bases from J, the gap between germline ends came to 11 bases. In germline, CDR1 is WNHNN, CDR2 SYGVQD (reference sequence). The DNA for the CDR3 is TGCGCCAGCAGTGCTCAGGGGAGGCAGTACTTC. Translated, it gives CASSAQGRQYF.

V is TRBV29-1 and J is TRBJ2-7; D unclear. Trimming took 7 bases from V and 5 from J, leaving 18 bases between them. Germline CDR1 reads SQVTM; CDR2 reads ANQGSEA. The CDR3 loop spans 13 amino acids. The CDR3 DNA is TGCAGCGCCGTGGAACAGTTGAATGACGAGCAGTACTTC. Its translation is CSAVEQLNDEQYF.

The V gene is TRBV14, the J gene TRBJ2-1; 15 bases are shared with TRBD2. Germline CDR1 reads SGHDN; CDR2 reads FVKESK. The CDR3 is 17 amino acids. V lost 5 bases and J lost 10; bases outside the gene matches: 12. The CDR3 reads CASSSARPGLAGGEQFF. CDR3 sequence (DNA): TGTGCCAGCAGCAGCGCACGACCGGGACTAGCGGGAGGCGAGCAGTTCTTC.

The chain recombines TRBV20-1 with TRBJ2-1, with 12 bases fitting TRBD1. The J segment lost 9 bases and the V segment lost 6 bases, leaving 9 bases of the junction unmatched. The CDR3 length is 14 residues. Germline lookup yields CDR1 DFQATT and CDR2 SNEGSKA (reference sequence). CDR3 nucleotides: TGCAGTGCCCACTCCGGGACAGGGGGCTTTGAGCAGTTCTTC. As protein: CSAHSGTGGFEQFF.